This T cell receptor (beta chain) was captured by sequencing in a study of T-cell memory formation after mild COVID-19. Points from the study as a whole: For contracting clones, CD4+ ones sat mainly in CM and EM, CD8+ in EMRA.

One entry per CDR3 protein results from TCRdb running MiXCR on the 5' RACE reads. The repertoire holds over 95,000 distinct CDR3 sequences, approximately 21% seen once, with 40% to 50% in the top ten. This clonotype showed up just a few times. What it binds is not known. This CDR3 contains 15 residues. CDR1 and CDR2 (germline): MNHEY, SVGEGT. Trimming stripped 6 bases from V and 0 bases from J, with 13 bases between. V and J are TRBV6-2 or TRBV6-3 and TRBJ2-3, with D tentatively TRBD1 or TRBD2 (5 bases each). The clonotype originates from a man between 18 and 29 years old who had mild COVID-19 (a few samples of this study predate the infection). Cell type and time point are not known. Source material: PBMCs or a T cell subset sorted from them (not recorded which). The CDR3 nucleotides read TGTGCCAGCAGCCCCTGGGGGTCTAGCACAGATACGCAGTATTTT. This codes for CASSPWGSSTDTQYF.